This T cell receptor (beta chain) was obtained from a study of blood T cell repertoires in COVID-19. As for the study in general: Both acute and convalescent COVID-19 samples were obtained from the United States, Italy and Spain. From T cells, B-cell-depleted T cells, or PBMCs came the material, which was cDNA or gDNA.

Sequencing used immunoSEQ multiplex PCR; TCRdb keeps in-frame clones, though not all of them. Here the sample spans 130,000 or so clones, approximately 84% being singletons. Germline values: CDR1 SGHRS, CDR2 YFSETQ. V was clipped by 0 bases and J by 2 bases, with 12 bases between them. The CDR3 contains 15 residues. The sample comprised peripheral blood. This TCR came from a human donor in a cohort sampled during active COVID-19. The genes are TRBV5-1 and TRBJ2-7; perhaps TRBD2 as D (7 bases). The CDR3 is CASSLVGGEAYEQYF. The CDR3 DNA reads TGCGCCAGCAGCTTGGTAGGGGGGGAGGCCTACGAGCAGTACTTC.